This is a list of T cell receptor beta chains from one sample in a study of shared clonotypes between healthy human individuals. The data were produced by immunoSEQ multiplex PCR, yet TCRdb's version contains in-frame clones alone and is incomplete. The repertoire holds 500,000 to 650,000 clones, with roughly 79% as singletons. Sequencing input: PBMCs. These receptor sequences come from a middle-aged woman in good health. Some clones in this sample may be carry-over from other donors' samples. Each CDR3 is given with its conserved first and last residue. Each record gives: CDR3 length, clone size, D gene, V gene, J gene, CDR3 DNA, CDR3 protein. The D gene is left open where the match is weak. Size is stated for part of the rows, as once, few or many counts, or as a class when the clone is expanded.

>15|.|.|TRBV28|TRBJ2-7
TGTGCCAGCACAAGCTTCCGGGACCCTCCCCACGAGCAGTACTTC
CASTSFRDPPHEQYF
>13|once|TRBD1|TRBV4-1|TRBJ1-1
TGCGCCAGCAGCCAAGGGACAGGGACAGAAGCTTTCTTT
CASSQGTGTEAFF
>15|.|TRBD1|TRBV7-2|TRBJ2-1
TGTGCCAGCAGCTTAGTGTGGGACAGTAACAATGAGCAGTTCTTC
CASSLVWDSNNEQFF
>18|.|.|TRBV28|TRBJ2-5
TGTGCCAGCAGTTACCTCTCCTCCCCCAAGGGTCCTGAAGAGACCCAGTACTTC
CASSYLSSPKGPEETQYF
>15|.|.|TRBV5-4|TRBJ1-2
TGTGCCAGCAGCAGACACCCGGGGGCAGACTATGGCTACACCTTC
CASSRHPGADYGYTF
>16|.|.|TRBV27|TRBJ1-6
TGTGCCAGCAGTTTAGTAGGGGAAGTAGGGGGTTCACCCCTCCACTTT
CASSLVGEVGGSPLHF
>15|.|.|TRBV19|TRBJ2-2
TGTGCCAGTAGTCGGGACGGAGATGACACCGGGGAGCTGTTTTTT
CASSRDGDDTGELFF
>11|few|.|TRBV2|TRBJ1-1
TGTGCCAGCAGTGCAGGGATGGGGGCTTTCTTT
CASSAGMGAFF
>16|few|TRBD2|TRBV15|TRBJ2-5
TGTGCCACCAGCAGAGAATTAACTAGCGGGAGTCTGACCCAGTACTTC
CATSRELTSGSLTQYF
>15|few|TRBD2|TRBV6-1|TRBJ2-7
TGTGCCAGCGGCGAGGGTAGCGGGAGTATGTACGAGCAGTACTTC
CASGEGSGSMYEQYF
>14|.|.|TRBV7-9|TRBJ1-4
TGTGCCAGCAGCTACCCGGGTCTTAATGAAAAACTGTTTTTT
CASSYPGLNEKLFF
>12|.|.|TRBV6-6|TRBJ1-2
TGTGCCAGCAGTGGACAAGCCTATGGCTACACCTTC
CASSGQAYGYTF
>16|.|TRBD2|TRBV5-6|TRBJ2-1
TGTGCCAGCAGCCCCCCGGACGGCGGGAGGTATAATGAGCAGTTCTTC
CASSPPDGGRYNEQFF
>14|.|TRBD2|TRBV15|TRBJ2-7
TGTGCCACCAGTATGGGAGCTAGCGGCTACGAGCAGTACTTC
CATSMGASGYEQYF
>14|.|TRBD1|TRBV30|TRBJ2-7
TGTGCCTGGAGTGTCGCAGGGGGCGGCTACGAGCAGTACTTC
CAWSVAGGGYEQYF
>13|.|.|TRBV6-6|TRBJ2-2
TGTGCCAGCAGCCGACTAGTTCCCGGGGAGCTGTTTTTT
CASSRLVPGELFF
>16|.|.|TRBV5-1|TRBJ2-4
TGCGCCAGCAGCTCCGGGACAATACTAGCCAAAAACATTCAGTACTTC
CASSSGTILAKNIQYF
>15|.|TRBD1|TRBV27|TRBJ1-5
TGTGCCAGCAGTTTAATCTCAGGGGGACGTCAGCCCCAGCATTTT
CASSLISGGRQPQHF
>16|.|.|TRBV19|TRBJ2-7
TGTGCCAGTAGTATAGATGGGGACACTAGAAGGTACGAGCAGTACTTC
CASSIDGDTRRYEQYF
>13|.|.|TRBV6-5|TRBJ2-1
TGTGCCAGCAGTTACGACAGGTACAATGAGCAGTTCTTC
CASSYDRYNEQFF
>15|once|.|TRBV11-3|TRBJ2-7
TGTGCCAGCAGGCCCAACAGGGTACTTCCCTACGAGCAGTACTTC
CASRPNRVLPYEQYF
>12|.|.|TRBV2|TRBJ1-1
TGTGCCAGTCGCCGGACCGACACTGAAGCTTTCTTT
CASRRTDTEAFF
>11|.|.|TRBV30|TRBJ2-7
TGTGCCTGGGACAGAATCCGAGAGCAGTACTTC
CAWDRIREQYF
>14|few|.|TRBV2|TRBJ2-3
TGTGCAACCCGCGGGCTAGTCCTCACAGATACGCAGTATTTT
CATRGLVLTDTQYF
>13|once|.|TRBV27|TRBJ2-1
TGTGCCAGCAGTTTGGAGAACTACAATGAGCAGTTCTTC
CASSLENYNEQFF
>14|once|TRBD1|TRBV2|TRBJ2-1
TGTGCCAGCAGTGATGGGACAGCAGACAATGAGCAGTTCTTC
CASSDGTADNEQFF
>13|.|.|TRBV19|TRBJ1-1
TGTGCCAGTAGTCAAGGGGGAGACACTGAAGCTTTCTTT
CASSQGGDTEAFF
>15|.|.|TRBV30|TRBJ2-1
TGTGCCTGGAGTGAAGGATTGGAGGCCTACAATGAGCAGTTCTTC
CAWSEGLEAYNEQFF
>14|.|.|TRBV28|TRBJ1-4
TGTGCCAGCAGTTCTCCGGGACGGAATGAAAAACTGTTTTTT
CASSSPGRNEKLFF
>15|once|.|TRBV5-1|TRBJ1-1
TGCGCCAGCAGCCCGGTTGGCACTACGAACACTGAAGCTTTCTTT
CASSPVGTTNTEAFF
>13|.|.|TRBV2|TRBJ1-2
TGTGCCAGCAGAGAGGTGGGCCTGGGTGGCTACACCTTC
CASREVGLGGYTF
>15|.|TRBD2|TRBV5-4|TRBJ2-3
TGTGCCAGCAGCTTGTCGGCGGGAGGAGGAGATACGCAGTATTTT
CASSLSAGGGDTQYF
>15|.|.|TRBV18|TRBJ2-3
TGTGCCAGCTCACCCGGGGGACCTAGCACAGATACGCAGTATTTT
CASSPGGPSTDTQYF
>17|.|TRBD1|TRBV19|TRBJ1-5
TGTGCCAGTAGTATAAGCCCGCACAGGGGCCTCAATCAGCCCCAGCATTTT
CASSISPHRGLNQPQHF
>14|.|.|TRBV7-9|TRBJ1-1
TGTGCCAGCAGGAGTCCGGCCAGGGTCACTGAAGCTTTCTTT
CASRSPARVTEAFF
>13|.|.|TRBV6-5|TRBJ1-5
TGTGCCAGCAGTTCGGGGGGAGGGCAGCCCCAGCATTTT
CASSSGGGQPQHF
>15|.|TRBD2|TRBV28|TRBJ2-1
TGTGCCAGCAGCCCAAGACTAGCGAAAGACAATGAGCAGTTCTTC
CASSPRLAKDNEQFF
>16|.|TRBD2|TRBV19|TRBJ2-1
TGTGCCAGTAGTATAGAGGATAGCGGGGGTTACAATGAGCAGTTCTTC
CASSIEDSGGYNEQFF
>13|.|.|TRBV7-6|TRBJ1-2
TGTGCCAGCAGCTTAGTAGGCGGCTATGGCTACACCTTC
CASSLVGGYGYTF
>17|.|TRBD2|TRBV4-1|TRBJ2-3
TGCGCCAGCAGCCAAGAACTAGCGGGAGGGCCTGGAGCTACGCAGTATTTT
CASSQELAGGPGATQYF
>13|.|.|TRBV5-1|TRBJ2-7
TGCGCCAGCAGCCTGGACCGCTCCTACGAGCAGTACTTC
CASSLDRSYEQYF
>16|.|TRBD2|TRBV27|TRBJ2-7
TGTGCCAGCAGTTTAGCCGCTAGCGGGGGTAAAAACGAGCAGTACTTC
CASSLAASGGKNEQYF
>12|.|.|TRBV29-1|TRBJ2-5
TGCAGCGTCGGTCCCAGAGGAGAGACCCAGTACTTC
CSVGPRGETQYF
>14|.|TRBD1|TRBV7-9|TRBJ1-1
TGTGCCAGCAGCTTAGCCGGGACAGGGGGCGAGGCTTTCTTT
CASSLAGTGGEAFF
>14|.|TRBD2|TRBV6-5|TRBJ2-7
TGTGCCAGCGCCCCCGGGGGGTCCTGGTACGAGCAGTACTTC
CASAPGGSWYEQYF
>16|.|.|TRBV9|TRBJ1-3
TGTGCCAGCAGCGTAGTGGGCAGAATCTCTGGAAACACCATATATTTT
CASSVVGRISGNTIYF
>14|.|.|TRBV7-8|TRBJ2-7
TGTGCCAGCAGCTTAGGGTATGGAGACAACAAGCAGTACTTC
CASSLGYGDNKQYF
>16|.|TRBD1|TRBV5-6|TRBJ1-2
TGTGCCAGCAGCGAGGGGACAGGGGGGAAATTGGATGGCTACACCTTC
CASSEGTGGKLDGYTF
>12|.|.|TRBV11-1|TRBJ1-2
TGTGCCAGCAGCACCCCTGGCTATGGCTACACCTTC
CASSTPGYGYTF
>16|.|TRBD2|TRBV28|TRBJ2-4
TGTGCCAGCAGTTTATCCTACGGGGGGGCCAAAAACATTCAGTACTTC
CASSLSYGGAKNIQYF
>14|.|.|TRBV6-1|TRBJ2-3
TGTGCCAGCAGGCGGGACACGGGCACAGATACGCAGTATTTT
CASRRDTGTDTQYF
>20|.|TRBD2|TRBV11-3|TRBJ2-3
TGTGCCAGCAGCTTAGGGGGACTAGCGGGAGGCCCCCCAAGCACAGATACGCAGTATTTT
CASSLGGLAGGPPSTDTQYF
>15|.|TRBD2|TRBV28|TRBJ2-3
TGTGCCACCCTTAGCGGGAGGGCCCCCACAGATACGCAGTATTTT
CATLSGRAPTDTQYF
>17|.|.|TRBV11-2|TRBJ1-4
TGTGCCAGCAGCCATCCGAAGGGAGGATCAACTAATGAAAAACTGTTTTTT
CASSHPKGGSTNEKLFF
>14|.|.|TRBV29-1|TRBJ1-2
TGCAGCGTTGAAGACTCACAGGAGGGCTATGGCTACACCTTC
CSVEDSQEGYGYTF